These T cell receptor beta chains were read from a single sample in a study of cytomegalovirus exposure and HLA in healthy donors. The protocol was immunoSEQ multiplex PCR, while the TCRdb copy is restricted to in-frame clones and leaves out a portion. This table has over 100,000 clones, roughly 80% appearing once. Sample: PBMCs. The receptors shown here come from a man in his thirties or forties in good health and CMV-seronegative. CDR3s include the opening cysteine and the closing phenylalanine or tryptophan. Expanded clones get a size class; other rows say once, few or many, or leave the size out.

J: TRBJ1-1
size: .
V: TRBV27
CDR3: CASRYYRGNTEAFF

J: TRBJ1-5
size: few
V: TRBV19
CDR3: CASSIVRSYSNQPQHF

J: TRBJ2-7
size: once
V: TRBV2
CDR3: CASSLTVLEQYF

J: TRBJ1-2
size: .
V: TRBV6-6
CDR3: CASTILGGPNYGYTF

J: TRBJ2-3
size: .
V: TRBV9
CDR3: CASSVAGTGSDTQYF

J: TRBJ1-5
size: .
V: TRBV29-1
CDR3: CSVGQRDQPQHF

J: TRBJ1-2
size: few
V: TRBV5-4
CDR3: CASSPGTGGASYGYTF

J: TRBJ1-3
size: .
V: TRBV5-1
CDR3: CASSTQGMTGNTIYF

J: TRBJ2-7
size: once
V: TRBV5-1
CDR3: CASSLWTGGYEQYF

J: TRBJ2-5
size: .
V: TRBV7-8
CDR3: CASSLGLAETQYF

J: TRBJ1-1
size: .
V: TRBV11-2
CDR3: CASSLVPRGNTEAFF

J: TRBJ1-2
size: .
V: TRBV13
CDR3: CASSRTQGGYTF

J: TRBJ2-5
size: .
V: TRBV2
CDR3: CASSERAGETQYF

J: TRBJ2-7
size: .
V: TRBV7-8
CDR3: CASSSRGTRGYEQYF

J: TRBJ2-7
size: .
V: TRBV7-9
CDR3: CASSLPRAPGEQYF